The clone carrying this T cell receptor beta chain was counted a single time. The data stem from a study of blood T cell repertoires in COVID-19. Study-level information: The samples span acute and convalescent COVID-19 from the United States, Italy and Spain. From T cells, B-cell-depleted T cells, or PBMCs came the material, which was cDNA or gDNA.

V was cut by 6 bases and J by 1 base, with 9 bases left in between. The CDR3 is 14 residues long. Germline lookup yields CDR1 MNHEY and CDR2 SMNVEV (reference sequence). Authors' processing steps: Reference gene primer amplification gave nucleated cell count estimates. TCRdb's table, derived via immunoSEQ multiplex PCR, lists solely in-frame clones and lacks some. The V and J calls and clone size come from that table; D and trimming were worked out from the DNA. The profile shows tens of thousands of clones, about 86% of them singletons. The source is a woman older than 75 in a cohort sampled during active or convalescent COVID-19. What was sequenced was peripheral blood. The chain combines TRBV27 with TRBJ2-2; D gene uncertain. The DNA of the CDR3 is TGTGCCAGCAGGGTTTCTAAGAACACCGGGGAGCTGTTTTTT. Translated: CASRVSKNTGELFF.